Described below is a single TCR beta chain sequence and its context. The protocol was immunoSEQ multiplex PCR, while the TCRdb copy is restricted to in-frame clones and leaves out a portion. The data show 280,000 or so clones, 88% seen once. This entry belongs to a study of blood T cell repertoires in COVID-19. V lost 6 bases, J lost 4 bases, and 9 bases stayed unmatched. This CDR3 comprises 16 residues. In germline, CDR1 is LNHDA, CDR2 SQIVND (reference sequence). Sequencing used peripheral blood. The source is a man in his late teens or twenties with active or convalescent COVID-19. The rearrangement joins TRBV19 to TRBJ2-3; TRBD2 agrees at 11 bases. DNA for the CDR3: TGTGCCAGTAGCCCGAGGGCTAGCGGGGGGTCAGATACGCAGTATTTT. It specifies CASSPRASGGSDTQYF.